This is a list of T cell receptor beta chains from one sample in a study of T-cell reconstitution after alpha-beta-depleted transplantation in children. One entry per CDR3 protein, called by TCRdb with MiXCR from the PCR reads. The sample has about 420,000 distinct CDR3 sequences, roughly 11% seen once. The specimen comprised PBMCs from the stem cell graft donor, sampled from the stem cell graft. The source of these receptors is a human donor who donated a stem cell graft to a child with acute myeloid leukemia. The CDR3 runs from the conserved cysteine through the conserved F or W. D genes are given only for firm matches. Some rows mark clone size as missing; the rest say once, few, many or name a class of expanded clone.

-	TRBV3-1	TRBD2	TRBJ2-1	TGTGCCAGCAGCTCCGGGGGGACCGAGCAGTTCTTC	CASSSGGTEQFF
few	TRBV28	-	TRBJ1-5	TGTGCCAGCAGTGGATCAGGAGGACTGGGTCAGCCCCAGCATTTT	CASSGSGGLGQPQHF
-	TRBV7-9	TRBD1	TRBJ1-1	TGTGCCAGCAGCCCGTGGACAGGGGATGAAGCTTTCTTT	CASSPWTGDEAFF
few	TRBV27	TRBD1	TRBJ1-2	TGTGCCAGCAGCACCGACAGGGCAATTGACGGCTACACCTTC	CASSTDRAIDGYTF
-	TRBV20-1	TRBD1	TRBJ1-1	TGCAGTGCTAGAGGGTCTGTGACAGGGGGGATGGGGGCTTTCTTT	CSARGSVTGGMGAFF
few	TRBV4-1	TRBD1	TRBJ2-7	TGCGCCAGCAGCAAGCGACAGGGTGTCTACGAGCAGTACTTC	CASSKRQGVYEQYF
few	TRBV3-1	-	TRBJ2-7	TGTGCCAGCAGCCAAGGATACCAGACCTACGAGCAGTACTTC	CASSQGYQTYEQYF
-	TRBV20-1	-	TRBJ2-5	TGCAGTGCTACTAGCCTGGGGGGACAAGAGACCCAGTACTTC	CSATSLGGQETQYF
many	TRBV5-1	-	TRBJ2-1	TGCGCCAGCAGCTTGTTTCCTGGGAATGAGCAGTTCTTC	CASSLFPGNEQFF
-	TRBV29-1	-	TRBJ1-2	TGCAGCGTTTCAGGGGATAGCGGCTACACCTTC	CSVSGDSGYTF
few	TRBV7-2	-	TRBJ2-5	TGTGCCAGCAGCCCGAACCCCGGGGCCTCGGGGGAGACCCAGTACTTC	CASSPNPGASGETQYF
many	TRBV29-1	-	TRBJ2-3	TGCAGCGTTTCTGGCGGCACAGATACGCAGTATTTT	CSVSGGTDTQYF
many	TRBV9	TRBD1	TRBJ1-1	TGTGCCAGCAGGGGACAGGTCGGCACTGAAGCTTTCTTT	CASRGQVGTEAFF
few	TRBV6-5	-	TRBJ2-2	TGTGCCAGCAGTTATTCGGTGGGAGGCACCGGGGAGCTGTTTTTT	CASSYSVGGTGELFF
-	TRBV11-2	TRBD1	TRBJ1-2	TGTGCCAGCATCAGTACAGGGGCCTATGGCTACACCTTC	CASISTGAYGYTF
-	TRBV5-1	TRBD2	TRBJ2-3	TGCGCCAGCAGCTTGCTTGGCGGGAGGGCCCTCACAGATACGCAGTATTTT	CASSLLGGRALTDTQYF
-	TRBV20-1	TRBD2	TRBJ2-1	TGCAGTGCTAGAGATAGCGGGGGGGCGCAGAATGAGCAGTTCTTC	CSARDSGGAQNEQFF
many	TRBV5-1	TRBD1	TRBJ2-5	TGCGCCAGCAGCCACCTCTACAGGGGGCTACAAGAGACCCAGTACTTC	CASSHLYRGLQETQYF
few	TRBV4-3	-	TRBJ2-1	TGCGCCAGCAGCCAAGATCCGCCTAGCTATGAGCAGTTCTTC	CASSQDPPSYEQFF
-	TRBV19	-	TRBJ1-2	TGTGCCAGTAGCCCCGCATCCGGCTATGGCTACACCTTC	CASSPASGYGYTF
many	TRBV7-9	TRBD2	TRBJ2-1	TGTGCCAGCAGCCGTAGCGGGCCCTACAATGAGCAGTTCTTC	CASSRSGPYNEQFF
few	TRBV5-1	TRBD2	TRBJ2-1	TGCGCCAGCAGCTTGGAAGCGGGAGTAGGGGGTGGGGAGCAGTTCTTC	CASSLEAGVGGGEQFF
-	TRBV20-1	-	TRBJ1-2	TGCAGTGCTAGAGTTACAGGGAACTATGGCTACACCTTC	CSARVTGNYGYTF
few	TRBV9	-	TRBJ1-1	TGTGCCAGCAGCGCCGACCAAAACACTGAAGCTTTCTTT	CASSADQNTEAFF
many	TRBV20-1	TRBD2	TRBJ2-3	TGCAGTGCTAGATCTAGCGGGAGCACAGATACGCAGTATTTT	CSARSSGSTDTQYF
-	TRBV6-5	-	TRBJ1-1	TGTGCCAGCAGTTTTCCGGGAGCAAATACTGAAGCTTTCTTT	CASSFPGANTEAFF
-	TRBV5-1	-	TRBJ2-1	TGCGCCAGCAGCTTCGAGGGAGGACGAAATGAGCAGTTCTTC	CASSFEGGRNEQFF
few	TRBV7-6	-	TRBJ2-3	TGTGCCAGCAGCTGGAACCCGAGGAGCACAGATACGCAGTATTTT	CASSWNPRSTDTQYF
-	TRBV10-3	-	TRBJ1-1	TGTGCCATCACATCGAACACTGAAGCTTTCTTT	CAITSNTEAFF
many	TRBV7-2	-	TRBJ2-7	TGTGCCAGCAGCTATGACTCCCGGGACACAAACTACGAGCAGTACTTC	CASSYDSRDTNYEQYF
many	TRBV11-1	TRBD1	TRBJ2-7	TGTGCCAGCAGCAGCAGGGACAGCTACGAGCAGTACTTC	CASSSRDSYEQYF
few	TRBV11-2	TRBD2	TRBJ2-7	TGTGCCAGCAGCTTAGAAGGTCCTAGCGGGAGTGAGGCCTACGAGCAGTACTTC	CASSLEGPSGSEAYEQYF
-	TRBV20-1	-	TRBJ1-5	TGCAGTGCTCCCCGGGGGGGGGACCAGCCCCAGCATTTT	CSAPRGGDQPQHF